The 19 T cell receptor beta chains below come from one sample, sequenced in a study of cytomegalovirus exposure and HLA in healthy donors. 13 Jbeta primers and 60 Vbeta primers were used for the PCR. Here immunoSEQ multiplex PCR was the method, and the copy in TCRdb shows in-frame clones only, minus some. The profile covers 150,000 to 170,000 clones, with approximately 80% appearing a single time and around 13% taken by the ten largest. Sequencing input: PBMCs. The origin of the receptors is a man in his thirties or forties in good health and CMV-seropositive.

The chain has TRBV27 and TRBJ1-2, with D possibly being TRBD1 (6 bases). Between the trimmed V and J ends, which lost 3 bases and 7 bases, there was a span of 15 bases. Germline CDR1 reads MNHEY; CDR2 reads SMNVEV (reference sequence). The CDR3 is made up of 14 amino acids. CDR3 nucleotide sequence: TGTGCCAGCAGTTTGGGGCAGGGGATGGGTGGCTACACCTTC. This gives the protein CASSLGQGMGGYTF.

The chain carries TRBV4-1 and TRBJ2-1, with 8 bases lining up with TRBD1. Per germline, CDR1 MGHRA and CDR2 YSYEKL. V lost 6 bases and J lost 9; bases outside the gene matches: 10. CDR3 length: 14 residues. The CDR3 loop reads CASRSQTGDCEQFF. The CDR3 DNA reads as TGCGCCAGCAGATCTCAGACAGGGGACTGTGAGCAGTTCTTC.

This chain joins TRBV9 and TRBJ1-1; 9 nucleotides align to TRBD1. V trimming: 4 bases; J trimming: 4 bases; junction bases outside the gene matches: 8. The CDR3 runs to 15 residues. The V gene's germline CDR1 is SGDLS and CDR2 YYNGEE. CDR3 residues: CASSPYTGGVTEAFF. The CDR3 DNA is TGTGCCAGCAGCCCATATACAGGGGGCGTCACTGAAGCTTTCTTT.

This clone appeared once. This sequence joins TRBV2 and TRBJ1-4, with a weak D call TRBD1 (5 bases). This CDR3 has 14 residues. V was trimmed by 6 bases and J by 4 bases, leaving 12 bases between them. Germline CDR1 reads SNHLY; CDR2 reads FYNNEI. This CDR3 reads CASRLGGVNEKLFF. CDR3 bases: TGTGCCAGCAGGCTCGGGGGGGTTAATGAAAAACTGTTTTTT.

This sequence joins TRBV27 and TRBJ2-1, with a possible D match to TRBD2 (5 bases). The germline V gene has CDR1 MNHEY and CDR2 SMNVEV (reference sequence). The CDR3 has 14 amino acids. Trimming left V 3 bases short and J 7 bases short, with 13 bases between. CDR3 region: CASSLWERRNEQFF. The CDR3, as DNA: TGTGCCAGCAGTTTGTGGGAGCGTCGTAATGAGCAGTTCTTC.

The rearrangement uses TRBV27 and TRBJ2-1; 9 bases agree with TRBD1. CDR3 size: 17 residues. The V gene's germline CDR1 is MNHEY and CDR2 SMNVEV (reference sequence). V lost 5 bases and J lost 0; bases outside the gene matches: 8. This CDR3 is CASSTIRDRASYNEQFF. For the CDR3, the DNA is TGTGCCAGCAGTACTATCCGGGACAGGGCCTCCTACAATGAGCAGTTCTTC.

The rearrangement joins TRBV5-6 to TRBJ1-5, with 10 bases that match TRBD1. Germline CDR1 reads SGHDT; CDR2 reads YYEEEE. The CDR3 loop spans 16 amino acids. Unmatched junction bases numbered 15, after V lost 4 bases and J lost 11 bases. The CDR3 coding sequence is TGTGCCAGCAGCGGGGGGACAGGGGTTCCCATAACGGCCCAGCATTTT. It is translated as CASSGGTGVPITAQHF.

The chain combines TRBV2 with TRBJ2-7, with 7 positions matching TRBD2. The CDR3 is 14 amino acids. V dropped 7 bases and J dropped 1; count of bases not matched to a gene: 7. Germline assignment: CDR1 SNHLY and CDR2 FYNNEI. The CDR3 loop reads CASTPGRGSYEQYF. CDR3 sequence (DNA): TGTGCCAGCACCCCAGGGAGGGGATCCTACGAGCAGTACTTC.

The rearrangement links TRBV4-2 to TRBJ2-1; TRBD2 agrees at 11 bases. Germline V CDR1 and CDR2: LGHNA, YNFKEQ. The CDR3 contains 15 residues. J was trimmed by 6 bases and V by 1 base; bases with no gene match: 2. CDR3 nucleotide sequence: TGTGCCAGCAGCCAAGGAACTAGCGGGAGCAATGAGCAGTTCTTC. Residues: CASSQGTSGSNEQFF.

CDR3 protein: CASSHLRGGQETQYF. The DNA of the CDR3 is TGTGCCAGCAGCCACCTCCGGGGAGGGCAAGAGACCCAGTACTTC. The chain links TRBV14 to TRBJ2-5, with TRBD2 identical over 7 bases. This CDR3 region has 15 residues. CDR1 is SGHDN and CDR2 is FVKESK in the germline V gene. V lost 3 bases and J lost 2; bases outside the gene matches: 6.

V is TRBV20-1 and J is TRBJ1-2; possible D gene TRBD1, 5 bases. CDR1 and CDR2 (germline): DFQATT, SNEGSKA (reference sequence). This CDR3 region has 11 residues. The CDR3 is CSGGGAPGYTF. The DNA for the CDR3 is TGCAGCGGGGGAGGCGCCCCAGGCTACACCTTC.

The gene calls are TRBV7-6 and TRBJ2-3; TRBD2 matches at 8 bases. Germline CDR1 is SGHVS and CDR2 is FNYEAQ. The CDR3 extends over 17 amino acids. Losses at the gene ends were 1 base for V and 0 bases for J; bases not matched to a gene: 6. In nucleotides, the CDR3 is TGTGCCAGCAGCTTAGGGCTAGCGGGCCGTAGCACAGATACGCAGTATTTT. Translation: CASSLGLAGRSTDTQYF.

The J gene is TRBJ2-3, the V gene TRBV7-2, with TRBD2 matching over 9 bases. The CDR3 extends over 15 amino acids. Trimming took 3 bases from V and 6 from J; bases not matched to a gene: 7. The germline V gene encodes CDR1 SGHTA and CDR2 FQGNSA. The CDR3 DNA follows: TGTGCCAGCAGCTTCAGCGGGAGGTCTTTTGATACGCAGTATTTT. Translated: CASSFSGRSFDTQYF.

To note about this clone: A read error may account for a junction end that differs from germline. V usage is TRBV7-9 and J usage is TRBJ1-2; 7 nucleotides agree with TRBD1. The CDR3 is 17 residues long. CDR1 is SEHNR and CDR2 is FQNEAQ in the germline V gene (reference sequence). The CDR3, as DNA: TGTTCCAGCACACCATCGGGACAGAGTAACACTAACTATGGCTACACCTTC. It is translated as CSSTPSGQSNTNYGYTF.

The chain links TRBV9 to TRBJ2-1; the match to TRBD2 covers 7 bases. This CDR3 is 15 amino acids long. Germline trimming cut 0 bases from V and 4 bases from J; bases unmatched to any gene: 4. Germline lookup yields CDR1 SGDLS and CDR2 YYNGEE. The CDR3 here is CASSVEAGLYNEQFF. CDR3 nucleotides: TGTGCCAGCAGCGTAGAAGCGGGGCTTTACAATGAGCAGTTCTTC.

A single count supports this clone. For the CDR3, the DNA is TGTGCCAGCAGTGCCCTCACGGGACAGGGCTACGAGCAGTACTTC. Its translation is CASSALTGQGYEQYF. The chain recombines TRBV28 with TRBJ2-7; 9 bases agree with TRBD1. This CDR3 is built from 15 residues. CDR1 and CDR2 from the germline V gene are MDHEN and SYDVKM. V was pared by 5 bases and J by 3 bases, with 8 bases of the junction left unmatched.

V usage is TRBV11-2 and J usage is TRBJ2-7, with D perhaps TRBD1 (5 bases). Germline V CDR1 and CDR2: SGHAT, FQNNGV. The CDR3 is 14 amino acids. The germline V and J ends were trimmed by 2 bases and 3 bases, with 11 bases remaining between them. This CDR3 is CASSLIGVDYEQYF. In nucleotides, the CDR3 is TGTGCCAGCAGCTTAATAGGGGTCGACTACGAGCAGTACTTC. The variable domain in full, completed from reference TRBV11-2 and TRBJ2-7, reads EAGVAQSPRYKIIEKRQSVAFWCNPISGHATLYWYQQILGQGPKLLIQFQNNGVVDDSQLPKDRFSAERLKGVDSTLKIQPAKLEDSAVYLCASSLIGVDYEQYFGPGTRLTVT.

Here the CDR3 DNA reads TGTGCCAGCAGCTTAGGAGGGCTAGCGGGAGTGGATGAGCAGTTCTTC. Encoded protein: CASSLGGLAGVDEQFF. The chain uses TRBV7-2 and TRBJ2-1; 10 bases line up with TRBD2. Germline CDR1 and CDR2: SGHTA and FQGNSA. This CDR3 spans 16 amino acids. V was clipped by 1 base and J by 8 bases; unmatched bases: 8.

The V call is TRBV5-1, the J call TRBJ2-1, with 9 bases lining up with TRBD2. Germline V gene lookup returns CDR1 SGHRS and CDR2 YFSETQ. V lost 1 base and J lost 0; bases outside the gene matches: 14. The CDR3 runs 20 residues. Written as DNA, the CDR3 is TGCGCCAGCAGCTTGTTAGCGGGAGTTGGGAATGAGGGCTCCTACAATGAGCAGTTCTTC. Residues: CASSLLAGVGNEGSYNEQFF.